This TCR beta chain came from a study of T cell responses to AZD1222 COVID-19 vaccine. Comment on this clone: Its specificity is unknown.

General study findings and limits: The study identified only a handful of AZD1222 recipients as seropositive at baseline. Researchers report vaccine-associated CD4 TCRs spanning spike, with dominance at 160-218 and 743-854. Rises in breadth and depth of Spike-specific TCRs came after two AZD1222 doses. Nearly half of spike-specific TCRs reportedly target variant regions that are unmutated in the B.1.351 and B.1.1.7 variants.

Generated by immunoSEQ multiplex PCR, the TCRdb table keeps only in-frame clones and is missing some. Among more than 140,000 clones listed, 89% were seen once. Germline CDR1 LGHNA, CDR2 YNFKEQ. This CDR3 region has 14 residues. Trimming took off 4 bases at V and 4 bases at J, with 11 bases between the two ends. The specimen was peripheral blood, collected on day 0 of AZD1222 vaccination. This rearrangement joins TRBV4-2 to TRBJ1-5; D uncertain. The sequence was collected from an adult in good health. Written as DNA, the CDR3 is TGTGCCAGCAGCCCTCGGGCGAGTAATCAGCCCCAGCATTTT. This encodes CASSPRASNQPQHF.